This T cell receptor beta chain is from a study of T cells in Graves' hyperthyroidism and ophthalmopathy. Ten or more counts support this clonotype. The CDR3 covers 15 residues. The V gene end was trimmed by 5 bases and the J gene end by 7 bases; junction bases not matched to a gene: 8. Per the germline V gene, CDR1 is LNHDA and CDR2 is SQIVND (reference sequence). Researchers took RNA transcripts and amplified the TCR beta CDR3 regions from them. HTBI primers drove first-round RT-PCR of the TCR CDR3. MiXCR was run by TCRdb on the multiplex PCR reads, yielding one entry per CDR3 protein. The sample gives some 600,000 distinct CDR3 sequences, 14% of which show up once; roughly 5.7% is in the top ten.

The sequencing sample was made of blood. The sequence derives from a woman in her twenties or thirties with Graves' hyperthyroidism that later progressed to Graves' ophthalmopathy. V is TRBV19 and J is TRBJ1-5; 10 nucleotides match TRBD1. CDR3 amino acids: CASSPRRDRGQPQHF. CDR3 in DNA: TGTGCCAGTAGTCCCCGTCGGGACAGGGGCCAGCCCCAGCATTTT.